These T cell receptor beta chains were read from a single sample in a study of beta chain features in type 1 diabetes. Produced via immunoSEQ multiplex PCR; TCRdb's table is partial and in-frame only. The table lists 810,000 or so clones, about a sixth of them singletons. The specimen sequenced was naive CD4+ T cells from blood. These receptors originate from a woman under 30 in good health. CDR3s leave out the opening cysteine and the closing phenylalanine or tryptophan. Fields, in order: CDR3 length, V gene, J gene, clone size, CDR3 protein. Rows give clone size only sometimes, using once, few, many, or a class for an expanded clone.

12	TRBV5-1	TRBJ1-1	few	ASSLADRGTEAF
13	TRBV4-3	TRBJ2-7	few	ASSPFGTGGNEQY
14	TRBV28	TRBJ2-3	NA	ASKPPPGRRTDTQY
11	TRBV2	TRBJ2-7	few	ASRSGQGYEQY
14	TRBV7-8	TRBJ2-5	few	ASSLGRTSRQETQY
12	TRBV10-3	TRBJ1-2	few	AISESGGADGYT
13	TRBV28	TRBJ1-5	NA	ASGPAGDDYQPQH
15	TRBV15	TRBJ2-1	few	ATSRGGFASGRAEQF
12	TRBV10-3	TRBJ2-7	few	AISDGTGGYEQY
14	TRBV15	TRBJ2-4	NA	ATSRGNQGAKNIQY
13	TRBV11-2	TRBJ2-1	NA	ASSPRGTGTNEQF
10	TRBV5-5	TRBJ1-2	few	ASSLSGYGYT
14	TRBV14	TRBJ1-4	few	ASSPTGGATNEKLF
11	TRBV28	TRBJ2-4	NA	ASTPPLSNIQY
12	TRBV10-3	TRBJ2-4	few	ASSYSFAFDIQY
9	TRBV6-1	TRBJ1-4	NA	ASRNWEKLF
9	TRBV20-1	TRBJ1-1	NA	SARADSEAF
11	TRBV6-1	TRBJ2-1	few	ASSENPRHEQF
12	TRBV7-9	TRBJ2-4	NA	ASSLVGAKNIQY
16	TRBV28	TRBJ1-5	NA	ASSRTRGRISRDQPQH
13	TRBV7-9	TRBJ2-5	few	ASSLSTRTQETQY
12	TRBV7-2	TRBJ1-3	NA	ASSPGQGRNTIY
13	TRBV4-3	TRBJ1-4	NA	ASSRLGASNEKLF
12	TRBV7-2	TRBJ2-7	few	ASSEQVGSYEQY
11	TRBV29-1	TRBJ1-1	few	SAGRTVNTEAF
12	TRBV21-1	TRBJ2-3	few	ASSNAGPGDTQY
12	TRBV5-1	TRBJ2-2	few	ASSADREGGELF
15	TRBV7-9	TRBJ2-7	few	ASSPDLGRGNPYEQY
12	TRBV21-1	TRBJ1-5	NA	ASSTRVGNQPQH
13	TRBV15	TRBJ2-1	NA	ATSPALGSYNEQF
10	TRBV11-2	TRBJ1-1	few	ASTTGDFEAF
12	TRBV4-2	TRBJ2-1	NA	ASSLLDRGNEQF
14	TRBV7-9	TRBJ2-7	few	ASSLASGSPSYEQY
14	TRBV4-2	TRBJ1-6	NA	ASSQDKARVDSPLH
13	TRBV5-1	TRBJ2-3	few	ASSPGQGNIDTQY
12	TRBV7-2	TRBJ2-5	few	ASSLRAKGETQY
13	TRBV5-1	TRBJ2-2	NA	ASSLVAGVTGELF
13	TRBV11-3	TRBJ2-1	NA	ASSFRGTSYNEQF
11	TRBV6-6	TRBJ1-5	few	ASSFPSIGPQH
11	TRBV18	TRBJ2-5	few	ASSPLVQETQY
13	TRBV7-2	TRBJ1-1	NA	ASQNIRGDRFEAF
11	TRBV7-9	TRBJ2-2	few	ASSFRFSGELF
14	TRBV7-8	TRBJ2-1	NA	ASSLTGTSRGNEQF
13	TRBV18	TRBJ2-7	NA	ASSYYSLVSYEQY
12	TRBV25-1	TRBJ2-2	NA	ASRGQGATGELF
13	TRBV9	TRBJ2-2	NA	ASSVRDRNTGELF
17	TRBV5-4	TRBJ2-3	few	ASSPSRQGPVVSTDTQY
15	TRBV5-6	TRBJ2-1	NA	ASSPPVDGNIYNEQF
13	TRBV27	TRBJ2-7	NA	ASSLGTSGSSEQY
12	TRBV5-4	TRBJ1-2	NA	ASTLLEGMSGYT
13	TRBV6-1	TRBJ2-1	few	ASSATGTNYNEQF
14	TRBV18	TRBJ2-3	NA	ASSPMSASGADTQY
12	TRBV4-1	TRBJ1-1	few	ASSQPLGVTEAF
13	TRBV2	TRBJ2-3	NA	ASSAEGVGADTQY
10	TRBV7-8	TRBJ2-3	few	ASSPFTDTQY